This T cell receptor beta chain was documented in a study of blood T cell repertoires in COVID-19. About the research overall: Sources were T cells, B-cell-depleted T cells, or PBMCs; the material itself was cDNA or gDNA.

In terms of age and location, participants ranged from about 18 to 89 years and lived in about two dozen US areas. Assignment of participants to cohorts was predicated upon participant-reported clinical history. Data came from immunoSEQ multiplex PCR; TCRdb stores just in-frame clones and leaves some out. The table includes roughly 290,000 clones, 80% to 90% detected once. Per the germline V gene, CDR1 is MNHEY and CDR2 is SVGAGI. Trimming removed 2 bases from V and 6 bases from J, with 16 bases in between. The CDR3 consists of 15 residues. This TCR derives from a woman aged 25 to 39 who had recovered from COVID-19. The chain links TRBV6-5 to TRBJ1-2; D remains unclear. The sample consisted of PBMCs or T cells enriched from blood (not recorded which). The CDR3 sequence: CASSYTPRGWDGYTF. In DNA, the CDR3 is TGTGCCAGCAGTTACACGCCACGAGGATGGGATGGCTACACCTTC.